Listed below are T cell receptor beta chains from one sample, sequenced in a study of cytomegalovirus exposure and HLA in healthy donors. Repertoires were generated with immunoSEQ multiplex PCR, while TCRdb's copy carries only in-frame clones and drops some. The sample lists 99,000 or so clones, around 63% occurring once. What was sequenced was PBMCs. The receptors were gathered from a man aged 25 to 40 in good health and CMV-seronegative. Both conserved end residues are part of each CDR3. D genes are given only for firm matches. Size is stated for part of the rows, as once, few or many counts, or as a class when the clone is expanded.

.	TRBV29-1	TRBJ2-7	TRBD2	TGCAGCGTTGGGGGCGGGGGTGGCGAGCAGTACTTC	CSVGGGGGEQYF
.	TRBV7-9	TRBJ1-1	.	TGTGCCAGCAGGTATCAGGAGAACACTGAAGCTTTCTTT	CASRYQENTEAFF
once	TRBV27	TRBJ2-6	TRBD1	TGTGCCAGCAGGGCATTCACAGGGGGCACTGGGGCCAACGTCCTGACTTTC	CASRAFTGGTGANVLTF
.	TRBV5-1	TRBJ2-1	.	TGCGCCAGCAGCCCGGGGGGCGGCGACTCCTACAATGAGCAGTTCTTC	CASSPGGGDSYNEQFF
.	TRBV5-5	TRBJ2-3	TRBD2	TGTGCCAGCAGCCCACTAGCGGGGAACACAGATACGCAGTATTTT	CASSPLAGNTDTQYF
.	TRBV18	TRBJ1-3	TRBD1	TGTGCCAGCTCACCGATCCGGGACAGAAACTCTGGAAACACCATATATTTT	CASSPIRDRNSGNTIYF
.	TRBV30	TRBJ2-7	TRBD1	TGTGCCTGGAGACAACCTTACAGGGGCTCCGCCTACGAGCAGTACTTC	CAWRQPYRGSAYEQYF
few	TRBV28	TRBJ2-1	TRBD2	TGTGCCAGCCGACTAGCGGGAGCCCAAAATGAGCAGTTCTTC	CASRLAGAQNEQFF
.	TRBV6-5	TRBJ2-5	TRBD1	TGTGCCAGCAACCCCCGGGACAGAGAGCAAGAGACCCAGTACTTC	CASNPRDREQETQYF
.	TRBV27	TRBJ2-1	TRBD2	TGTGCCAGCAGTTTCCTAGCGGGAGGCTACAATGAGCAGTTCTTC	CASSFLAGGYNEQFF
.	TRBV5-5	TRBJ1-4	TRBD1	TGTGCCAGCAGCCACGGGACAGGAGCCTCAAAACTGTTTTTT	CASSHGTGASKLFF
.	TRBV5-1	TRBJ2-7	TRBD2	TGCGCCAGCAGCTTAGGACTAGCGGGAGCCTACGAGCAGTACTTC	CASSLGLAGAYEQYF
once	TRBV28	TRBJ1-5	.	TGTGCCTGTCAGAAGCCCCGACTGCATCAGCCCCAGCATTTT	CACQKPRLHQPQHF
.	TRBV28	TRBJ2-1	.	TGTGCCAGCAATTCCCCAGGGTACAGTGAGCAGTTCTTC	CASNSPGYSEQFF
.	TRBV25-1	TRBJ2-7	TRBD2	TGTGCCAGCAGCAAAAGTTCGACCGGGGGGGGCTACGAGCAGTACTTC	CASSKSSTGGGYEQYF